This T cell receptor (beta chain) emerged from a study of graft-versus-host responses after intestinal transplantation. Study context: Once they had received anti-thymocyte globulin induction, all recipients took tacrolimus and steroids for about 3 years.

Measured with immunoSEQ multiplex PCR; TCRdb has only the in-frame clones, and not every one. The table shows fewer than 90,000 clones, with approximately 94% occurring only once. Only one count was recorded for this clone. Its antigen remains unidentified. Whole-study results and caveats: Peak circulating GvH clone levels tracked with early post-transplant HvG declines. The authors found GvH clones in recipient marrow, some appearing first in ileum or blood.

This CDR3 has 14 residues. The V and J ends lost 0 bases and 6 bases, in that order; junction bases with no gene match: 4. The germline CDR1 and CDR2 sequences are GTSNPN and SVGIG (reference sequence). The source material was unstimulated CD4+ T cells sorted from spleen or lymph node cells, sampled before transplant. V is TRBV30 and J is TRBJ1-5; 8 bases match TRBD1. The clonotype comes from a human donor who was the organ donor for an intestinal transplant. The CDR3 is CAWSVSGGSQPQHF. The DNA for the CDR3 is TGTGCCTGGAGTGTGTCAGGGGGCAGTCAGCCCCAGCATTTT.